The rows below give T cell receptor beta chains drawn from one sample of a study of cytomegalovirus exposure and HLA in healthy donors. Sequencing was performed with immunoSEQ multiplex PCR; in TCRdb, only in-frame clones are kept and a portion is missing. The data contain tens of thousands of clones, about 94% of them singletons. The sequencing sample was made of PBMCs. These receptors all come from a man aged 18 to 30 in good health and CMV-seropositive. The CDR3 runs from the conserved cysteine through the conserved F or W. Each record gives: V gene, clone size, J gene, D gene, CDR3 protein, CDR3 DNA. The D gene is left open where the match is weak. Size is omitted from some rows. Given values are once, few, many or a class for expanded clones.

v_gene: TRBV28
abundance: NA
j_gene: TRBJ1-5
d_gene: NA
CDR3aa: CASIQGFNQPQHF
CDR3nt: TGTGCCAGCATCCAGGGGTTCAATCAGCCCCAGCATTTT

v_gene: TRBV10-3
abundance: NA
j_gene: TRBJ2-1
d_gene: TRBD2
CDR3aa: CAISIGLGVNNEQFF
CDR3nt: TGTGCCATCAGTATTGGACTAGGGGTCAACAATGAGCAGTTCTTC

v_gene: TRBV29-1
abundance: NA
j_gene: TRBJ2-2
d_gene: TRBD1
CDR3aa: CSVEGQGADGELFF
CDR3nt: TGCAGCGTCGAGGGACAGGGGGCGGACGGGGAGCTGTTTTTT

v_gene: TRBV11-3
abundance: NA
j_gene: TRBJ2-1
d_gene: NA
CDR3aa: CASSLAGQSSYNEQFF
CDR3nt: TGTGCCAGCAGCTTAGCAGGGCAAAGCTCCTACAATGAGCAGTTCTTC

v_gene: TRBV30
abundance: NA
j_gene: TRBJ2-1
d_gene: NA
CDR3aa: CAWSVQLVYNEQFF
CDR3nt: TGTGCCTGGAGTGTACAGTTAGTCTACAATGAGCAGTTCTTC

v_gene: TRBV18
abundance: NA
j_gene: TRBJ2-7
d_gene: NA
CDR3aa: CASSPPSARSYEQYF
CDR3nt: TGTGCCAGCTCACCACCCTCCGCACGGAGCTACGAGCAGTACTTC

v_gene: TRBV6-5
abundance: NA
j_gene: TRBJ1-1
d_gene: TRBD1
CDR3aa: CASSQTGVNTEAFF
CDR3nt: TGTGCCAGCAGTCAAACAGGGGTGAACACTGAAGCTTTCTTT

v_gene: TRBV7-3
abundance: once
j_gene: TRBJ1-1
d_gene: NA
CDR3aa: CASSLQRNTEAFF
CDR3nt: TGTGCCAGCAGCCTTCAGCGGAACACTGAAGCTTTCTTT

v_gene: TRBV15
abundance: NA
j_gene: TRBJ1-5
d_gene: NA
CDR3aa: CATSSFTGDSNQPQHF
CDR3nt: TGTGCCACCAGCAGCTTTACAGGTGATAGCAATCAGCCCCAGCATTTT

v_gene: TRBV5-1
abundance: NA
j_gene: TRBJ2-1
d_gene: NA
CDR3aa: CASNSRETAYNEQFF
CDR3nt: TGCGCCAGCAACAGCAGGGAAACGGCCTACAATGAGCAGTTCTTC

v_gene: TRBV6-6
abundance: NA
j_gene: TRBJ1-5
d_gene: NA
CDR3aa: CASSYDRPDQPQHF
CDR3nt: TGTGCCAGCAGTTACGACAGACCCGATCAGCCCCAGCATTTT

v_gene: TRBV9
abundance: NA
j_gene: TRBJ1-5
d_gene: NA
CDR3aa: CASSQGFNQPQHF
CDR3nt: TGTGCCAGCAGCCAGGGATTTAATCAGCCCCAGCATTTT

v_gene: TRBV5-6
abundance: NA
j_gene: TRBJ1-6
d_gene: TRBD1
CDR3aa: CASSSQGTSYNSPLHF
CDR3nt: TGTGCCAGCAGCTCACAGGGGACGTCCTATAATTCACCCCTCCACTTT

v_gene: TRBV18
abundance: NA
j_gene: TRBJ1-2
d_gene: NA
CDR3aa: CASSPSGQSGYTF
CDR3nt: TGTGCCAGCTCACCATCAGGGCAGTCTGGCTACACCTTC

v_gene: TRBV6-1
abundance: NA
j_gene: TRBJ2-7
d_gene: NA
CDR3aa: CASSDLVGEYEQYF
CDR3nt: TGTGCCAGCAGTGATTTGGTAGGGGAATACGAGCAGTACTTC

v_gene: TRBV6-5
abundance: NA
j_gene: TRBJ1-2
d_gene: NA
CDR3aa: CASSYSSYRINYGYTF
CDR3nt: TGTGCCAGCAGTTACTCGTCGTACAGGATTAACTATGGCTACACCTTC

v_gene: TRBV7-3
abundance: NA
j_gene: TRBJ2-7
d_gene: NA
CDR3aa: CASSPQHSLYEQYF
CDR3nt: TGTGCCAGCAGCCCCCAGCACAGCCTCTACGAGCAGTACTTC

v_gene: TRBV7-9
abundance: NA
j_gene: TRBJ2-1
d_gene: NA
CDR3aa: CASSQQGVSVDNEQFF
CDR3nt: TGTGCCAGCAGTCAACAGGGAGTTTCGGTAGACAATGAGCAGTTCTTC

v_gene: TRBV5-6
abundance: NA
j_gene: TRBJ1-1
d_gene: NA
CDR3aa: CASKLGWGLNTEAFF
CDR3nt: TGTGCCAGCAAGTTGGGGTGGGGGCTGAACACTGAAGCTTTCTTT

v_gene: TRBV7-9
abundance: NA
j_gene: TRBJ1-1
d_gene: TRBD1
CDR3aa: CASSLLQGVRAFF
CDR3nt: TGTGCCAGCAGCTTGTTACAGGGGGTTAGGGCTTTCTTT

v_gene: TRBV7-8
abundance: NA
j_gene: TRBJ2-7
d_gene: TRBD2
CDR3aa: CASRNLAGGVYEQYF
CDR3nt: TGTGCCAGCAGAAATCTAGCGGGAGGGGTCTACGAGCAGTACTTC

v_gene: TRBV19
abundance: few
j_gene: TRBJ2-7
d_gene: TRBD1
CDR3aa: CAIGQGNEQYF
CDR3nt: TGTGCCATCGGACAGGGGAACGAGCAGTACTTC

v_gene: TRBV7-9
abundance: NA
j_gene: TRBJ2-7
d_gene: TRBD1
CDR3aa: CASSPKTGANDYEQYF
CDR3nt: TGTGCCAGCAGCCCAAAGACAGGGGCGAATGACTACGAGCAGTACTTC

v_gene: TRBV5-3
abundance: NA
j_gene: TRBJ1-2
d_gene: NA
CDR3aa: CARSPTENPNYGYTF
CDR3nt: TGTGCCAGAAGCCCTACAGAGAACCCTAACTATGGCTACACCTTC

v_gene: TRBV5-4
abundance: once
j_gene: TRBJ2-1
d_gene: TRBD1
CDR3aa: CASSPGQGASSYNEQFF
CDR3nt: TGTGCCAGCAGCCCGGGCCAGGGGGCGAGCTCCTACAATGAGCAGTTCTTC

v_gene: TRBV5-1
abundance: NA
j_gene: TRBJ1-1
d_gene: NA
CDR3aa: CASRGGGNTEAFF
CDR3nt: TGCGCCAGCAGGGGGGGTGGGAACACTGAAGCTTTCTTT

v_gene: TRBV29-1
abundance: NA
j_gene: TRBJ1-2
d_gene: NA
CDR3aa: CSVGGGTYGYTF
CDR3nt: TGCAGCGTTGGGGGGGGAACCTATGGCTACACCTTC

v_gene: TRBV28
abundance: NA
j_gene: TRBJ2-7
d_gene: TRBD2
CDR3aa: CASKGRGTSGGEQYF
CDR3nt: TGTGCCAGCAAAGGGAGGGGGACTAGCGGCGGCGAGCAGTACTTC

v_gene: TRBV25-1
abundance: NA
j_gene: TRBJ2-2
d_gene: TRBD1
CDR3aa: CASSDPRGTGGLTGELFF
CDR3nt: TGTGCCAGCAGTGATCCTCGTGGAACAGGGGGACTCACCGGGGAGCTGTTTTTT

v_gene: TRBV5-1
abundance: NA
j_gene: TRBJ1-1
d_gene: TRBD1
CDR3aa: CASSSQGAEAFF
CDR3nt: TGCGCCAGCAGCTCACAGGGGGCTGAAGCTTTCTTT

v_gene: TRBV12-2
abundance: NA
j_gene: TRBJ1-1
d_gene: NA
CDR3aa: CASRPKAFF
CDR3nt: TGTGCAAGTCGCCCAAAAGCTTTCTTT

v_gene: TRBV30
abundance: NA
j_gene: TRBJ2-7
d_gene: TRBD2
CDR3aa: CAWSGLADTSYEQYF
CDR3nt: TGTGCCTGGAGTGGACTAGCGGATACCTCCTACGAGCAGTACTTC

v_gene: TRBV9
abundance: NA
j_gene: TRBJ2-3
d_gene: NA
CDR3aa: CASSDSHGYTDTQYF
CDR3nt: TGTGCCAGCAGCGACTCCCATGGTTACACAGATACGCAGTATTTT

v_gene: TRBV27
abundance: NA
j_gene: TRBJ2-3
d_gene: NA
CDR3aa: CASSLLATSTDTQYF
CDR3nt: TGTGCCAGCAGTTTACTAGCGACAAGCACAGATACGCAGTATTTT

v_gene: TRBV6-1
abundance: once
j_gene: TRBJ1-5
d_gene: NA
CDR3aa: CASSLGGIWNQPQHF
CDR3nt: TGTGCCAGCAGCCTAGGGGGAATTTGGAATCAGCCCCAGCATTTT

v_gene: TRBV19
abundance: NA
j_gene: TRBJ1-2
d_gene: NA
CDR3aa: CASSPRDQGHYGYTF
CDR3nt: TGTGCCAGTAGTCCCCGCGATCAGGGCCACTATGGCTACACCTTC

v_gene: TRBV7-8
abundance: NA
j_gene: TRBJ1-3
d_gene: TRBD1
CDR3aa: CASSLTFSAGQATGNTIYF
CDR3nt: TGTGCCAGCAGCTTAACCTTTAGCGCAGGACAGGCAACTGGAAACACCATATATTTT

v_gene: TRBV5-1
abundance: NA
j_gene: TRBJ2-7
d_gene: NA
CDR3aa: CASSLIGGTYEQYF
CDR3nt: TGCGCCAGCAGCTTGATCGGCGGAACCTACGAGCAGTACTTC

v_gene: TRBV7-6
abundance: once
j_gene: TRBJ1-4
d_gene: TRBD1
CDR3aa: CASSLKDRGLGEKLFF
CDR3nt: TGTGCCAGCAGCTTAAAGGACAGGGGGTTAGGTGAAAAACTGTTTTTT

v_gene: TRBV19
abundance: NA
j_gene: TRBJ2-7
d_gene: TRBD1
CDR3aa: CASRPNRDRAYEQYF
CDR3nt: TGTGCCAGTAGGCCAAACCGGGACAGGGCCTACGAGCAGTACTTC

v_gene: TRBV5-5
abundance: NA
j_gene: TRBJ2-7
d_gene: TRBD2
CDR3aa: CASSFAGTTYEQYF
CDR3nt: TGTGCCAGCAGCTTTGCGGGGACTACCTACGAGCAGTACTTC

v_gene: TRBV6-6
abundance: NA
j_gene: TRBJ1-5
d_gene: NA
CDR3aa: CASVLSRGQPQHF
CDR3nt: TGTGCCAGCGTTTTGTCTCGCGGTCAGCCCCAGCATTTT

v_gene: TRBV15
abundance: once
j_gene: TRBJ1-2
d_gene: TRBD1
CDR3aa: CATSSRDRGTNYGYTF
CDR3nt: TGTGCCACCAGCAGCCGGGACAGGGGCACCAACTATGGCTACACCTTC

v_gene: TRBV5-1
abundance: NA
j_gene: TRBJ1-1
d_gene: NA
CDR3aa: CASSLSSAGHTEAFF
CDR3nt: TGCGCCAGCAGCTTATCAAGTGCGGGCCACACTGAAGCTTTCTTT

v_gene: TRBV7-9
abundance: NA
j_gene: TRBJ1-4
d_gene: NA
CDR3aa: CASSPGQLNEKLFF
CDR3nt: TGTGCCAGCAGCCCGGGACAACTGAATGAAAAACTGTTTTTT

v_gene: TRBV18
abundance: NA
j_gene: TRBJ1-5
d_gene: NA
CDR3aa: CASSKGVSNQPQHF
CDR3nt: TGTGCCAGCTCAAAGGGGGTATCGAATCAGCCCCAGCATTTT